This TCR beta chain was found in a study of blood T cell repertoires in COVID-19. Study overall: Acute-phase and convalescent COVID-19 samples originated in the United States, Italy and Spain.

Clones were read by immunoSEQ multiplex PCR, and TCRdb kept only the in-frame ones, dropping some. The data hold 200,000 to 300,000 clones, with 91% observed a single time. The specimen was peripheral blood. This TCR came from a person under 35 with COVID-19, enrolled during active disease.

CDR3 protein: CASSPFVGTSTDTQYF. Here the CDR3 DNA reads TGTGCCAGCTCACCTTTCGTGGGGACAAGCACAGATACGCAGTATTTT. The V gene is TRBV18, the J gene TRBJ2-3; TRBD1 is a possible D gene (6 bases). The V gene's germline CDR1 is KGHSH and CDR2 LQKENI. The length of the CDR3 is 16 residues. Trimming stripped 3 bases from V and 0 bases from J, with 13 bases between. The full variable domain, with the rest looked up from reference TRBV18 and TRBJ2-3, is NAGVMQNPRHLVRRRGQEARLRCSPMKGHSHVYWYRQLPEEGLKFMVYLQKENIIDESGMPKERFSAEFPKEGPSILRIQQVVRGDSAAYFCASSPFVGTSTDTQYFGPGTRLTVL.